This T cell receptor (beta chain) was profiled in a study of blood T cell repertoires in COVID-19. Study in general: PBMCs, B-cell-depleted T cells, or T cells provided the cDNA or gDNA that made up the material.

The repertoire was sequenced with immunoSEQ multiplex PCR; TCRdb's copy has only in-frame clones and lacks some. The repertoire holds 310,000 or so clones, with about nine tenths as singletons. Germline lookup yields CDR1 MNHEY and CDR2 SVGAGI. With V trimmed by 6 bases and J by 0 bases, 5 bases remained unmatched. There are 15 residues in the CDR3. V gene TRBV6-5 combines with J gene TRBJ2-7, with 10 bases identical to TRBD1. The clonotype originates from a man aged 25 to 45 with COVID-19, enrolled during active disease. The sequenced material came from peripheral blood. In DNA form, the CDR3 reads TGTGCCAGCAGCTCTAGGACAGGGGGCTCCTACGAGCAGTACTTC. This translates into CASSSRTGGSYEQYF.